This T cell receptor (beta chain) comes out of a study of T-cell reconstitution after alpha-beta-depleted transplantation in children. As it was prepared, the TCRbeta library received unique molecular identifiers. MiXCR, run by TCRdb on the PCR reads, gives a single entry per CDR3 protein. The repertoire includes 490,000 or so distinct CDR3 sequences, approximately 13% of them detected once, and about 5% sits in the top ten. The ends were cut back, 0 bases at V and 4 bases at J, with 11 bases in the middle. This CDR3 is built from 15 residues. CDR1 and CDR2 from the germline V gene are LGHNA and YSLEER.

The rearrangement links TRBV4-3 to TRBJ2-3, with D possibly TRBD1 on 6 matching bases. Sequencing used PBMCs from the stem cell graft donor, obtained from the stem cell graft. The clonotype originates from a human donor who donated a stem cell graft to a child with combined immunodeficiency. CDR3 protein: CASSQEARGPDTQYF. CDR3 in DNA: TGCGCCAGCAGCCAAGAGGCCAGGGGCCCAGATACGCAGTATTTT.